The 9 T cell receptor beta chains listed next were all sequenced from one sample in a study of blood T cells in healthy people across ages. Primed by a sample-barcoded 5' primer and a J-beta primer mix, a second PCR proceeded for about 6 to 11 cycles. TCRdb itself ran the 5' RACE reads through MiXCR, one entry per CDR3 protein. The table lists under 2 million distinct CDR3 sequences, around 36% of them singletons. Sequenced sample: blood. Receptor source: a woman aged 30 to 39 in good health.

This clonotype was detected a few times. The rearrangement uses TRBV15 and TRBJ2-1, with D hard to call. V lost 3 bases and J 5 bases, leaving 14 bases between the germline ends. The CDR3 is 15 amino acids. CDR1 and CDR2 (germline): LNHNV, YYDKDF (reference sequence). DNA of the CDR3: TGTGCCACCAGCAGTGCTAGAACGGTCCACAATGAGCAGTTCTTC. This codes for CATSSARTVHNEQFF.

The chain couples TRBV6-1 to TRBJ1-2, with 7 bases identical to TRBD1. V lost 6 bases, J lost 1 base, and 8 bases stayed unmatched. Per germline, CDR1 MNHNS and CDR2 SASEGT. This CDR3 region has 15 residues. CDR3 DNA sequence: TGTGCCAGCAGCACCCCGGCAGGGGGTAACTATGGCTACACCTTC. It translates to CASSTPAGGNYGYTF.

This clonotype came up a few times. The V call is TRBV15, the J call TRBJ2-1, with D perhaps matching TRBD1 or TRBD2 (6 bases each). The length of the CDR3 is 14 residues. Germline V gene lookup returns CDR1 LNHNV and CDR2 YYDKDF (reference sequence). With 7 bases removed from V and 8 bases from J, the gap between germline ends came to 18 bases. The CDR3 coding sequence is TGTGCCACCACCCCCTTGGGGGGCGCGGATGAGCAGTTCTTC. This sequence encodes CATTPLGGADEQFF. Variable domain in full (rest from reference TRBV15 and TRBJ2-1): DAMVIQNPRYQVTQFGKPVTLSCSQTLNHNVMYWYQQKSSQAPKLLFHYYDKDFNNEADTPDNFQSRRPNTSFCFLDIRSPGLGDTAMYLCATTPLGGADEQFFGPGTRLTVL.

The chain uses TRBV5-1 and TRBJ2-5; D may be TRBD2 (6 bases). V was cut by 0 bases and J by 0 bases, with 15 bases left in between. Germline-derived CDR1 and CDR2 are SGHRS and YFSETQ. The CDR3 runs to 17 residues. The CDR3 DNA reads TGCGCCAGCAGCTTGGAAGTTAGCGGAGAGTACCAAGAGACCCAGTACTTC. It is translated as CASSLEVSGEYQETQYF.

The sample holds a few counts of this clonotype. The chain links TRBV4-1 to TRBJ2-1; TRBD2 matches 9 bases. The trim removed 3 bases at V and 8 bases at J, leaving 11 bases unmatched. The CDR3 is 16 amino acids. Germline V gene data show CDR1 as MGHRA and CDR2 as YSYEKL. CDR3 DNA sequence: TGCGCCAGCAGCCACCCAGCTAGCGGGACAATGCATGAGCAGTTCTTC. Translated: CASSHPASGTMHEQFF.

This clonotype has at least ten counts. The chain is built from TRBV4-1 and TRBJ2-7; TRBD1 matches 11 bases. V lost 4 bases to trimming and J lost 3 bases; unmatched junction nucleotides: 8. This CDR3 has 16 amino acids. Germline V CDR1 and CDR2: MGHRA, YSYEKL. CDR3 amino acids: CASSLGTGGRRYEQYF. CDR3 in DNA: TGCGCCAGCAGCCTCGGGACAGGGGGTCGTCGCTACGAGCAGTACTTC.

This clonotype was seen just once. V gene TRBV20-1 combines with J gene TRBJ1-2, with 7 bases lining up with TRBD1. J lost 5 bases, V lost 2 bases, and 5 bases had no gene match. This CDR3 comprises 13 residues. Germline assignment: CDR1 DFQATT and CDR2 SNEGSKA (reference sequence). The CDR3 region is CSARTTGAYGYTF. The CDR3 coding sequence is TGCAGTGCTAGAACAACAGGGGCTTATGGCTACACCTTC.

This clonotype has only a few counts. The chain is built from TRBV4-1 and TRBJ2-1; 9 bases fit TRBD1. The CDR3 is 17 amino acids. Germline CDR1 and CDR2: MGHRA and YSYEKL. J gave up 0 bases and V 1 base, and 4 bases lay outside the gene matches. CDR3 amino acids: CASSQVPGQGSYNEQFF. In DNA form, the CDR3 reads TGCGCCAGCAGCCAAGTGCCGGGACAGGGCTCCTACAATGAGCAGTTCTTC.

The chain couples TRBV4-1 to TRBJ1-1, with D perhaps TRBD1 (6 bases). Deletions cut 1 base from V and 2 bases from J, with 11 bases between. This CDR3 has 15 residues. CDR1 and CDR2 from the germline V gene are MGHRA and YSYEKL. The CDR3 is CASSQGGGRNTEAFF. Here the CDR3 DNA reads TGCGCCAGCAGCCAAGGAGGGGGGCGAAACACTGAAGCTTTCTTT.